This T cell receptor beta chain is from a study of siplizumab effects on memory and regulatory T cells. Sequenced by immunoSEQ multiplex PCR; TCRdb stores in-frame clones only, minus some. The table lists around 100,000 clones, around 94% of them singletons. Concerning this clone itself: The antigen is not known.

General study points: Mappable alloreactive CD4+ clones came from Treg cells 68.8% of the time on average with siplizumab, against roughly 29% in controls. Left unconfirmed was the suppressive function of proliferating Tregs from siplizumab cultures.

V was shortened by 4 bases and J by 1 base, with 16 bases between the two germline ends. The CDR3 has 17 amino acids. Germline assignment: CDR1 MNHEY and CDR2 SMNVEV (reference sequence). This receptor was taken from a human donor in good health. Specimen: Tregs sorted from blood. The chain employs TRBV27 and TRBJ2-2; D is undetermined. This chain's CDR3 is CASSSYMTALNTGELFF. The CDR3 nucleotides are TGTGCCAGCAGTTCATATATGACGGCTCTGAACACCGGGGAGCTGTTTTTT.